The next 26 T cell receptor beta chains were all read from a single sample in a study of blood T cell repertoires in COVID-19 (dated by TCRdb to the early 2020s). Receptors were amplified or captured by the immunoSEQ multiplex PCR assay. The immuneACCESS repertoire file appears here via TCRdb, limited to in-frame rearrangements. These files lack a portion of the clones; in checked studies, under half of the deficit traces to unresolved V genes, and the cause of the others is not known. In all, the sample holds 150,000 to 160,000 clones, and roughly 84% of those were seen once. The ten largest make up around 10% of the sample. Material: peripheral blood. These receptors originate from a woman aged 55-69 years with COVID-19, enrolled during active disease.

Of note for this clone: The identical CDR3 is also encoded by other nucleotide sequences in the sample. The CDR3: CASSASQGTGEQYV. CDR3 DNA: TGTGCCAGCTCAGCGTCACAGGGGACAGGGGAACAGTACGTC. J is TRBJ2-7 and V is TRBV18; 10 bases line up with TRBD1. V dropped 5 bases and J dropped 10; count of bases not matched to a gene: 11. Germline lookup yields CDR1 KGHSH and CDR2 LQKENI. This CDR3 is built from 14 residues.

This chain links TRBV9 with TRBJ1-1, with D uncertain. V was clipped by 3 bases and J by 1 base, with 10 bases between them. The CDR3 covers 14 residues. The germline V gene has CDR1 SGDLS and CDR2 YYNGEE. The CDR3 DNA reads TGTGCCAGCAGCGCCGGACTTGCGAACACTGAAGCTTTCTTT. Translated: CASSAGLANTEAFF. Combining the CDR3 with reference TRBV9 and TRBJ1-1 gives the whole variable domain DSGVTQTPKHLITATGQRVTLRCSPRSGDLSVYWYQQSLDQGLQFLIQYYNGEERAKGNILERFSAQQFPDLHSELNLSSLELGDSALYFCASSAGLANTEAFFGQGTRLTVV.

The chain is built from TRBV10-3 and TRBJ2-3; TRBD1 is a possible D gene (7 bases). Trimming shortened V by 4 bases and J by 0 bases, and 11 bases separated the two germline ends. The length of the CDR3 is 15 residues. Germline CDR1 is ENHRY and CDR2 is SYGVKD. The chain's CDR3 is CAISGAGQSTDTQYF. The CDR3 DNA reads TGTGCCATCAGTGGGGCGGGACAGAGCACAGATACGCAGTATTTT.

The chain employs TRBV7-4 and TRBJ1-1; the D is unclear. V was shortened by 1 base and J by 7 bases, with 13 bases between the two germline ends. Germline values: CDR1 SGHVT, CDR2 SQSDAQ. The CDR3 sequence is 14 residues long. The CDR3 DNA sequence: TGTGCCAGCAGCTTAGGGTGGCGGATATATGAAGCTTTCTTT. Residues: CASSLGWRIYEAFF.

This clone was detected once. This same CDR3 is encoded by further DNA sequences in the sample. The V and J genes are TRBV5-1 and TRBJ1-1, with unresolved D. The germline gives CDR1 SGHRS, CDR2 YFSETQ. The CDR3 runs to 14 residues. With 2 bases removed from V and 1 base from J, the gap between germline ends came to 9 bases. CDR3 DNA sequence: TGCGCCAGCAGCTTAGGTGGCGGGAACACTGAAGCTTTCTTT. Translation gives CASSLGGGNTEAFF.

In the case of this clone: A read error may account for a junction end that differs from germline. This chain connects TRBV7-2 to TRBJ2-7; 12 bases line up with TRBD2. Germline V lookup: CDR1 SGHTA, CDR2 FQGNSA. This CDR3 region has 13 residues. CDR3 sequence reads: CASSLAGGVEQYF. The CDR3 DNA sequence: TGTGCCAGCAGCCTAGCGGGAGGGGTCGAGCAGTACTTC.

This sequence joins TRBV7-9 and TRBJ1-1; D not resolved. Germline values: CDR1 SEHNR, CDR2 FQNEAQ (reference sequence). V was trimmed by 2 bases and J by 7 bases, leaving 8 bases between them. The CDR3 is made up of 12 amino acids. CDR3 DNA: TGTGCCAGCAGCTTAAGCCGGGGTGAAGCTTTCTTT. Protein: CASSLSRGEAFF.

V usage is TRBV27 and J usage is TRBJ1-5, with 10 bases matching TRBD1. The V and J ends lost 8 bases and 2 bases, in that order; junction bases with no gene match: 6. The CDR3 has 15 amino acids. Per the germline V gene, CDR1 is MNHEY and CDR2 is SMNVEV (reference sequence). The CDR3 region is CASRDRGWGNQPQHF. DNA of the CDR3: TGTGCCAGCCGGGACAGGGGATGGGGCAATCAGCCCCAGCATTTT.

V gene TRBV18 combines with J gene TRBJ1-1, with D uncertain. CDR1 and CDR2 (germline): KGHSH, LQKENI. The CDR3 consists of 15 residues. V shed 8 bases and J shed 1 base, with 17 bases lying between them. The CDR3 region is CASAQHDGENTEAFF. CDR3 DNA: TGTGCCAGCGCGCAACACGACGGGGAGAACACTGAAGCTTTCTTT.

This clone was seen more than once but under ten times. The gene calls are TRBV2 and TRBJ1-5; 10 bases map to TRBD1. V lost 6 bases and J lost 3; bases outside the gene matches: 5. Germline V gives CDR1 SNHLY, CDR2 FYNNEI. The CDR3 has 15 residues. Here the CDR3 DNA reads TGTGCCAGCAGGCAGGACAGGGGGGACAATCAGCCCCAGCATTTT. Translating gives CASRQDRGDNQPQHF.

The CDR3 loop is CASSSYGYNEQFF. In nucleotides, the CDR3 is TGTGCCAGCAGTTCCTACGGTTACAATGAGCAGTTCTTC. The V call is TRBV27, the J call TRBJ2-1; D unresolved. The V and J ends lost 4 bases and 4 bases respectively, with 8 bases between them. The CDR3 has 13 amino acids. In germline, CDR1 is MNHEY, CDR2 SMNVEV (reference sequence).

This sequence joins TRBV29-1 and TRBJ1-2; D not resolved. The CDR3 covers 11 residues. CDR1 is SQVTM and CDR2 is ANQGSEA in the germline V gene. Trimming took 2 bases from V and 3 from J, leaving 4 bases between them. The CDR3 spells CSVERDYGYTF. In DNA, the CDR3 is TGCAGCGTTGAACGGGACTATGGCTACACCTTC.

The chain links TRBV6-6 to TRBJ2-2; D perhaps matches TRBD2 (7 bases). Trimming pared 6 bases from V and 5 bases from J, leaving 16 bases between. The V gene's germline CDR1 is MNHNY and CDR2 SVGAGI (reference sequence). The CDR3 length is 15 residues. CDR3: CASRGGQGITGELFF. The CDR3 DNA is TGTGCCAGCAGGGGGGGGCAGGGGATAACCGGGGAGCTGTTTTTT.

This clone has a handful of counts. The rearrangement joins TRBV14 to TRBJ1-3; no clear D gene. CDR3 size: 17 residues. Between the trimmed V and J ends, which lost 0 bases and 0 bases, there was a span of 12 bases. From germline, CDR1 is SGHDN and CDR2 FVKESK. The CDR3 sequence is CASSQDKVAGSGNTIYF. CDR3 DNA: TGTGCCAGCAGCCAAGATAAGGTAGCGGGCTCTGGAAACACCATATATTTT.

The J gene is TRBJ2-2, the V gene TRBV5-4, with 9 nucleotides matching TRBD1. Germline-derived CDR1 and CDR2 are SGHNT and YYREEE (reference sequence). CDR3 length: 16 residues. The J segment lost 3 bases and the V segment lost 1 base, leaving 4 bases of the junction unmatched. DNA for the CDR3: TGTGCCAGCAGCTTGACAGGGGGCGCGGACACCGGGGAGCTGTTTTTT. It encodes CASSLTGGADTGELFF.

The rearrangement links TRBV7-9 to TRBJ1-1; D remains unclear. Germline V CDR1 and CDR2: SEHNR, FQNEAQ (reference sequence). The CDR3 has 15 residues. V lost 3 bases and J lost 8, with 19 bases in between. CDR3 in DNA: TGTGCCAGCAGCTTTGCAGACTCAGTTACGTCCGAAGCTTTCTTT. Translated: CASSFADSVTSEAFF.

The chain recombines TRBV28 with TRBJ2-1; D ambiguous. V shed 6 bases and J shed 2 bases, with 5 bases lying between them. The CDR3 sequence is 12 residues long. Per the germline V gene, CDR1 is MDHEN and CDR2 is SYDVKM. The CDR3 nucleotides read TGTGCCAGCAGAAGCACCTACAATGAGCAGTTCTTC. Encoded protein: CASRSTYNEQFF. The full variable domain, completed using reference TRBV28 and TRBJ2-1, is DVKVTQSSRYLVKRTGEKVFLECVQDMDHENMFWYRQDPGLGLRLIYFSYDVKMKEKGDIPEGYSVSREKKERFSLILESASTNQTSMYLCASRSTYNEQFFGPGTRLTVL.

The J gene is TRBJ1-1, the V gene TRBV6-5; D unclear. Trimming took off 5 bases at V and 5 bases at J, with 15 bases between the two ends. The CDR3 is made up of 14 amino acids. CDR1 MNHEY and CDR2 SVGAGI come from the germline V gene. The CDR3 region has the DNA TGTGCCAGCAGTAGACAAAGCGGGAAGACTGAAGCTTTCTTT. This sequence encodes CASSRQSGKTEAFF.

The chain carries TRBV5-6 and TRBJ2-5, with D possibly TRBD2 on 6 matching bases. CDR3 size: 16 residues. The germline V and J ends were trimmed by 0 bases and 4 bases, with 16 bases remaining between them. Germline V gene data show CDR1 as SGHDT and CDR2 as YYEEEE. CDR3 DNA: TGTGCCAGCAGCTTGGGAGCGGGCCACGGGGGAGAGACCCAGTACTTC. Residues: CASSLGAGHGGETQYF. Combining the CDR3 with reference TRBV5-6 and TRBJ2-5 gives the whole variable domain DAGVTQSPTHLIKTRGQQVTLRCSPKSGHDTVSWYQQALGQGPQFIFQYYEEEERQRGNFPDRFSGHQFPNYSSELNVNALLLGDSALYLCASSLGAGHGGETQYFGPGTRLLVL.

The chain couples TRBV6-5 to TRBJ2-7; possible D gene TRBD2, 6 bases. V was clipped by 7 bases and J by 7 bases, with 20 bases between them. The CDR3 extends over 14 amino acids. The germline gives CDR1 MNHEY, CDR2 SVGAGI. CDR3 coding DNA: TGTGCCAGCACCCCGGGCGGGATAGGGTGGGAGCAGTACTTC. Amino acids: CASTPGGIGWEQYF.

V and J are TRBV2 and TRBJ2-2; the match to TRBD2 covers 8 bases. Germline V CDR1 and CDR2: SNHLY, FYNNEI. The CDR3 runs 16 residues. Trimming removed 4 bases from V and 4 bases from J; junction bases left unmatched: 8. This CDR3 is CASSVAGGEGTGELFF. CDR3 in DNA: TGTGCCAGCAGTGTGGCCGGGGGGGAGGGCACCGGGGAGCTGTTTTTT.

The chain couples TRBV6-5 to TRBJ1-6; D perhaps matches TRBD1 (6 bases). Per the germline V gene, CDR1 is MNHEY and CDR2 is SVGAGI. Trimming removed 6 bases from V and 5 bases from J, with 14 bases in between. The CDR3 loop spans 15 amino acids. The CDR3 nucleotides are TGTGCCAGCAGCCTACAGGGCCTGAATAATTCACCCCTCCACTTT. Translation: CASSLQGLNNSPLHF.

The V call is TRBV10-2, the J call TRBJ1-1, with D unresolved. CDR3 length: 12 residues. Trimming pared 6 bases from V and 1 base from J, leaving 6 bases between. The germline V gene encodes CDR1 WSHSY and CDR2 SAAADI. The CDR3 DNA sequence: TGCGCCAGCAGCCTATCGAACACTGAAGCTTTCTTT. It is translated as CASSLSNTEAFF.

The chain links TRBV3-1 (or the pseudogene TRBV3-2) to TRBJ1-1; possibly TRBD1 for D (5 bases). Trimming cost V 3 bases and J 1 base, with 15 bases left between them. The CDR3 covers 16 residues. Looked up from germline, CDR1 is LGHDT and CDR2 is YNNKEL (reference sequence). The CDR3 loop is CASSHLRGSANTEAFF. DNA for the CDR3: TGTGCCAGCAGCCACTTGCGGGGGAGCGCGAACACTGAAGCTTTCTTT.

The chain is built from TRBV11-3 and TRBJ2-6; 11 bases fit TRBD1. Germline assignment: CDR1 SGHNT and CDR2 YENEEA. There are 16 residues in the CDR3. The ends lost 5 bases at V and 2 bases at J; junction bases unmatched: 2. Written as DNA, the CDR3 is TGTGCCAGCAGCGGACAGGGGGCTGCTGGGGCCAACGTCCTGACTTTC. It encodes CASSGQGAAGANVLTF.

This sequence joins TRBV10-3 and TRBJ1-2; TRBD1 matches at 10 bases. J was trimmed by 2 bases and V by 6 bases; bases with no gene match: 18. This CDR3 contains 19 residues. Looked up from germline, CDR1 is ENHRY and CDR2 is SYGVKD. The CDR3 region has the DNA TGTGCCATCAGGAGCCTGACGGGACAGGGGATCGGGGCAAACTATGGCTACACCTTC. Protein sequence: CAIRSLTGQGIGANYGYTF.